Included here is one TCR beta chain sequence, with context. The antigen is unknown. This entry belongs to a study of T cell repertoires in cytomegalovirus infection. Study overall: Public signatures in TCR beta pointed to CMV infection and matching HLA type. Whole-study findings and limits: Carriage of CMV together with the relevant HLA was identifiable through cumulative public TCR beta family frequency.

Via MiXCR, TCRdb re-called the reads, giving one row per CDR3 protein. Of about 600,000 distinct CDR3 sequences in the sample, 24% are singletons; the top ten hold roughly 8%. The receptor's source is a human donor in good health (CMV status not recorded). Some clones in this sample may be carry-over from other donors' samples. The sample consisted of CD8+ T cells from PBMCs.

Written as DNA, the CDR3 is TGTGCCAGCAGTCGTGGACTAGGGGTCACAGATACGCAGTATTTT. Its translation: CASSRGLGVTDTQYF. This chain joins TRBV6-2 or TRBV6-3 and TRBJ2-3; 7 nucleotides line up with TRBD2. Germline trimming cut 5 bases from V and 2 bases from J; bases unmatched to any gene: 7. The CDR3 sequence is 15 residues long. Germline CDR1 reads MNHEY; CDR2 reads SVGEGT.